This T cell receptor (beta chain) stems from a study of shared clonotypes between healthy human individuals. Study-wide context: There were three CD4 naive, three CD4 memory, two CD8 naive and one CD8 memory plates per donor.

With V trimmed by 2 bases and J by 7 bases, 11 bases remained unmatched. From germline, CDR1 is MNHNS and CDR2 SASEGT. The CDR3 consists of 17 residues. To note about this clone: No antigen is known for it.

Study-wide results and caveats: Non-shared clonotypes showed lower generation probabilities than clonotypes common to all four donors.

The protocol was immunoSEQ multiplex PCR, while the TCRdb copy is restricted to in-frame clones and leaves out a portion. The table lists over a million clones, about 77% of them singletons. The sequencing sample was made of memory CD4+ T cells sorted from blood. As for subset: CD45RA-negative fraction. This receptor was identified in a man younger than 35 in good health. J is TRBJ2-1 and V is TRBV6-1, with 10 bases that match TRBD2. The CDR3 here is CASSEILSGTSANEQFF. The CDR3 DNA is TGTGCCAGCAGTGAAATCCTTTCCGGGACTAGCGCGAATGAGCAGTTCTTC.